A selection of T cell receptor beta chains follows, all from one sample in a study of shared clonotypes between healthy human individuals. The repertoire was sequenced with immunoSEQ multiplex PCR; TCRdb's copy has only in-frame clones and lacks some. The data hold approximately 700,000 clones, with 60% to 75% observed a single time. Input material: memory CD4+ T cells sorted from blood. The receptors come from a young woman in good health. CDR3s include the opening cysteine and the closing phenylalanine or tryptophan. Fields, in order: clone size, D gene, V gene, J gene, CDR3 protein, CDR3 DNA. A D gene is named only where the DNA matches it firmly. Clone size is not always given. Where it is, it says once, few, many or a class for expanded clones.

>-|-|TRBV6-6|TRBJ2-3
CASSFSTGDTQYF
TGTGCCAGCAGTTTTTCTACCGGAGATACGCAGTATTTT
>-|TRBD1|TRBV4-1|TRBJ2-3
CASSHPGTGNTDTQYF
TGCGCCAGCAGCCACCCCGGGACAGGGAACACAGATACGCAGTATTTT
>-|-|TRBV2|TRBJ2-1
CASSRLGDHNEQFF
TGTGCCAGCAGTCGACTAGGGGACCACAATGAGCAGTTCTTC
>once|-|TRBV30|TRBJ1-5
CAWSVGGKGQPQHF
TGTGCCTGGAGTGTGGGAGGGAAGGGCCAGCCCCAGCATTTT
>-|-|TRBV7-9|TRBJ2-1
CASSSTRSSYNEQFF
TGTGCCAGCAGCTCTACCAGAAGCTCCTACAATGAGCAGTTCTTC
>-|TRBD1|TRBV7-2|TRBJ1-2
CASSPRRTGTGGYTF
TGTGCCAGCAGCCCTAGAAGGACAGGGACCGGAGGCTACACCTTC
>-|TRBD2|TRBV7-6|TRBJ2-1
CASSSVLGGSHNEQFF
TGTGCCAGCAGCTCCGTTTTGGGAGGGAGCCACAATGAGCAGTTCTTC
>-|-|TRBV5-5|TRBJ1-2
CASSHGDNYGYTF
TGTGCCAGCAGCCACGGGGATAACTATGGCTACACCTTC
>-|TRBD2|TRBV27|TRBJ2-2
CASKRLAGARTGELFF
TGTGCCAGCAAAAGACTAGCGGGAGCTAGGACCGGGGAGCTGTTTTTT
>-|-|TRBV30|TRBJ2-2
CAWKGHRTGELFF
TGTGCCTGGAAAGGGCATCGCACCGGGGAGCTGTTTTTT
>-|-|TRBV25-1|TRBJ2-7
CASSGMRGTYEQYF
TGTGCCAGCAGCGGAATGCGGGGAACCTACGAGCAGTACTTC
>-|TRBD2|TRBV11-2|TRBJ2-5
CASSLGAGGPQETQYF
TGTGCCAGCAGCTTAGGAGCGGGAGGGCCTCAGGAGACCCAGTACTTC
>-|TRBD2|TRBV10-1|TRBJ2-7
CASSERVGGTSGSYEQYF
TGCGCCAGCAGTGAGAGGGTAGGTGGGACTAGCGGATCCTACGAGCAGTACTTC
>-|-|TRBV25-1|TRBJ2-7
CASSERTSSYEQYF
TGTGCCAGCAGTGAGAGGACCTCGTCCTACGAGCAGTACTTC
>-|TRBD2|TRBV19|TRBJ2-3
CASSQSPGRSSDTQYF
TGTGCCAGTAGCCAGTCCCCCGGGAGGAGCTCAGATACGCAGTATTTT
>-|-|TRBV2|TRBJ2-2
CASRSQNTGELFF
TGTGCCAGCAGAAGCCAGAACACCGGGGAGCTGTTTTTT
>-|-|TRBV7-2|TRBJ2-1
CASSRGTLDEQFF
TGTGCCAGCAGCCGCGGGACTCTCGATGAGCAGTTCTTC
>-|TRBD1|TRBV28|TRBJ2-3
CASSLTPGGAKDTQYF
TGTGCCAGCAGTTTGACCCCAGGGGGCGCAAAAGATACGCAGTATTTT
>-|-|TRBV7-2|TRBJ2-7
CASSPWDGSYEQYF
TGTGCCAGCAGCCCCTGGGACGGCTCCTACGAGCAGTACTTC
>-|-|TRBV5-1|TRBJ2-1
CASSLDQVHNEQFF
TGCGCCAGCAGCTTGGATCAAGTGCACAATGAGCAGTTCTTC
>-|-|TRBV7-8|TRBJ1-1
CASSLNPGGNTEAFF
TGTGCCAGCAGCTTAAACCCCGGGGGGAACACTGAAGCTTTCTTT
>-|-|TRBV15|TRBJ2-7
CATSRDGGSSYEQYF
TGTGCCACCAGCAGAGATGGGGGCTCCTCCTACGAGCAGTACTTC
>-|-|TRBV4-1|TRBJ1-5
CASSQNTYQPQHF
TGCGCCAGCAGCCAGAACACGTATCAGCCCCAGCATTTT
>-|TRBD2|TRBV10-1|TRBJ2-7
CASSEFNSGTYEQYF
TGCGCCAGCAGTGAGTTTAATAGCGGGACCTACGAGCAGTACTTC
>-|-|TRBV28|TRBJ2-2
CASSVTDALASKNTGELFF
TGTGCCAGCAGTGTCACCGACGCTCTAGCGAGCAAGAACACCGGGGAGCTGTTTTTT
>-|-|TRBV10-2|TRBJ2-7
CASSLQGGYEQYF
TGCGCCAGCAGTTTACAGGGGGGGTACGAGCAGTACTTC
>few|-|TRBV19|TRBJ2-7
CASSIYVGYEQYF
TGTGCCAGTAGTATATATGTGGGCTACGAGCAGTACTTC
>-|TRBD1|TRBV6-6|TRBJ1-5
CASSRTGDQPQHF
TGTGCCAGCAGCCGGACAGGGGATCAGCCCCAGCATTTT
>-|-|TRBV30|TRBJ2-1
CAWGRVEENEQFF
TGTGCCTGGGGCAGGGTTGAGGAAAATGAGCAGTTCTTC
>few|TRBD2|TRBV9|TRBJ2-1
CASSVASGRMSGEQFF
TGTGCCAGCAGCGTAGCTAGCGGGAGGATGAGTGGCGAGCAGTTCTTC
>-|TRBD1|TRBV7-9|TRBJ2-3
CASSIRRTGGGTDTQYF
TGTGCCAGCAGCATACGCCGGACAGGGGGAGGCACAGATACGCAGTATTTT
>-|-|TRBV11-2|TRBJ2-3
CASSPPQSDTQYF
TGTGCCAGCAGCCCACCACAGTCCGATACGCAGTATTTT
>-|TRBD1|TRBV2|TRBJ1-2
CASSKDRGIYGYTF
TGTGCCAGCAGTAAGGACAGGGGGATCTATGGCTACACCTTC
>-|TRBD1|TRBV28|TRBJ1-1
CASNGTPGQQNTEAFF
TGTGCCAGCAATGGGACGCCGGGACAGCAGAACACTGAAGCTTTCTTT
>-|-|TRBV5-1|TRBJ2-7
CASSLARSNSYEQYF
TGCGCCAGCAGCTTGGCACGGAGCAACTCCTACGAGCAGTACTTC
>-|-|TRBV2|TRBJ2-5
CASSGFGETQYF
TGTGCCAGCAGTGGTTTTGGTGAGACCCAGTACTTC
>-|-|TRBV21-1|TRBJ2-7
CASSKLEGLSYEQYF
TGTGCCAGCAGCAAATTGGAGGGCCTCTCCTACGAGCAGTACTTC
>-|-|TRBV7-8|TRBJ1-2
CASSLEAGSRVGYTF
TGTGCCAGCAGCCTAGAGGCGGGATCCCGTGTTGGCTACACCTTC
>-|-|TRBV5-5|TRBJ2-7
CASSLRLEQYF
TGTGCCAGCAGCTTGAGACTAGAGCAGTACTTC
>-|-|TRBV11-2|TRBJ2-4
CASSPEWGAKNIQYF
TGTGCCAGCAGCCCAGAGTGGGGAGCCAAAAACATTCAGTACTTC
>many|TRBD1|TRBV6-6|TRBJ2-7
CASSWASDRGADEQYF
TGTGCCAGCAGTTGGGCCTCCGACAGGGGTGCCGACGAGCAGTACTTC
>few|-|TRBV25-1|TRBJ2-1
CASSEDRQFF
TGTGCCAGCAGTGAGGACAGGCAGTTCTTC
>-|-|TRBV9|TRBJ2-7
CASSVGSGPHAYEQYF
TGTGCCAGCAGCGTAGGGTCGGGTCCGCATGCCTACGAGCAGTACTTC
>once|-|TRBV2|TRBJ2-7
CASSEVSSYSYEQYF
TGTGCCAGCAGTGAAGTCTCAAGTTACTCCTACGAGCAGTACTTC